Listed below are T cell receptor beta chains from one sample, sequenced in a study of PD-L1 blockade in urothelial cancer. Only in-frame clones appear in the TCRdb table, and some are missing; sequencing was by immunoSEQ multiplex PCR. The table shows approximately 79,000 clones, with roughly 87% occurring only once. The sample here was PBMCs, taken around atezolizumab (anti-PD-L1) treatment. The receptors originated from a woman in her 70s with urothelial cancer. CDR3s include the opening cysteine and the closing phenylalanine or tryptophan. The D gene is left open where the match is weak. Part of the rows lack a size; the others show once, few, many or a class for expanded clones.

D	J	V	size	CDR3	DNA
.	TRBJ1-5	TRBV7-2	.	CASSPPGLANQPQHF	TGTGCCAGCAGCCCCCCCGGGCTAGCGAATCAGCCCCAGCATTTT
TRBD2	TRBJ2-7	TRBV2	.	CASSDPSGNTYEQYF	TGTGCCAGCAGTGACCCCAGCGGGAATACCTACGAGCAGTACTTC
TRBD1	TRBJ2-7	TRBV11-3	.	CASSLGGQAYEQYF	TGTGCCAGCAGCTTAGGTGGACAGGCCTACGAGCAGTACTTC
.	TRBJ2-1	TRBV29-1	once	CSHGATSYNEQFF	TGCAGCCACGGAGCTACCTCCTACAATGAGCAGTTCTTC
TRBD2	TRBJ2-1	TRBV9	.	CASSPGGTQYNEQFF	TGTGCCAGCAGTCCCGGGGGGACTCAATACAATGAGCAGTTCTTC
TRBD1	TRBJ1-1	TRBV28	.	CASSPRTGGARTEAFF	TGTGCCAGCAGTCCCCGGACAGGGGGCGCAAGGACTGAAGCTTTCTTT
TRBD1	TRBJ2-2	TRBV6-6	.	CASSQTTGQGPGELFF	TGTGCCAGCAGCCAGACTACGGGACAGGGCCCCGGGGAGCTGTTTTTT
.	TRBJ2-3	TRBV5-6	.	CASSRFGRRASDTQYF	TGTGCCAGCAGCCGCTTCGGGAGACGAGCATCAGATACGCAGTATTTT
TRBD1	TRBJ1-2	TRBV18	few	CASSRDRGDGYTF	TGTGCCAGCTCACGGGACAGGGGAGATGGCTACACCTTC
.	TRBJ2-2	TRBV30	.	CAWSVLTTGELFF	TGTGCCTGGAGTGTACTAACCACCGGGGAGCTGTTTTTT
TRBD1	TRBJ2-1	TRBV2	few	CASRKTGSSYNEQFF	TGTGCCAGCAGGAAGACAGGGAGCTCCTACAATGAGCAGTTCTTC
TRBD1	TRBJ1-1	TRBV5-1	.	CASSSASTTGRNTEAFF	TGCGCCAGCAGCTCAGCATCGACGACAGGGAGGAACACTGAAGCTTTCTTT
.	TRBJ1-6	TRBV2	once	CASSTLTGSPLHF	TGTGCCAGCAGTACCCTGACTGGTTCACCCCTCCACTTT
TRBD2	TRBJ2-2	TRBV10-3	.	CAIRSGGGMNTGELFF	TGTGCCATCAGAAGCGGGGGCGGGATGAACACCGGGGAGCTGTTTTTT
.	TRBJ1-5	TRBV19	.	CASSIAGNQPQHF	TGTGCCAGTAGTATAGCCGGCAATCAGCCCCAGCATTTT
TRBD1	TRBJ2-5	TRBV27	.	CASRRTGGETQYF	TGTGCCAGCAGACGGACAGGGGGCGAGACCCAGTACTTC
.	TRBJ1-4	TRBV6-1	few	CASSERVVRGTNEKLFF	TGTGCCAGCAGTGAACGGGTGGTTCGGGGAACTAATGAAAAACTGTTTTTT
TRBD1	TRBJ1-1	TRBV5-1	once	CASSLVGTGMIEAFF	TGCGCCAGCAGCTTGGTCGGGACAGGGATGATTGAAGCTTTCTTT
TRBD1	TRBJ2-4	TRBV10-3	once	CAISDSDRALIKNIQYF	TGTGCCATCAGTGATTCCGACAGGGCCTTGATCAAAAACATTCAGTACTTC
.	TRBJ2-2	TRBV5-6	.	CASSLDYSRGNTGELFF	TGTGCCAGCAGCTTGGACTACTCCAGAGGGAACACCGGGGAGCTGTTTTTT
.	TRBJ1-3	TRBV11-3	.	CASSLDRTESSGNTIYF	TGTGCCAGCAGCTTAGATCGAACAGAAAGCTCTGGAAACACCATATATTTT
TRBD1	TRBJ2-7	TRBV7-9	.	CASSLPVTGVNEQYF	TGTGCCAGCAGCCTACCAGTGACAGGGGTCAACGAGCAGTACTTC
TRBD1	TRBJ2-7	TRBV5-6	.	CASSFQGAAYEQYF	TGTGCCAGCAGCTTCCAGGGGGCCGCCTACGAGCAGTACTTC
.	TRBJ1-4	TRBV21-1	once	CASSFGQGRANEKLFF	TGTGCCAGCAGCTTTGGACAGGGGAGAGCTAATGAAAAACTGTTTTTT
.	TRBJ2-7	TRBV6-5	.	CASSYGGAGVGYEQYF	TGTGCCAGCAGTTACGGGGGTGCAGGGGTGGGGTACGAGCAGTACTTC
TRBD2	TRBJ2-7	TRBV30	.	CAWSVGAGVDEQYF	TGTGCCTGGAGTGTAGGGGCGGGGGTGGACGAGCAGTACTTC
TRBD1	TRBJ1-4	TRBV25-1	.	CASSDPLQGLGEKLFF	TGTGCCAGCAGTGACCCTCTACAGGGGCTGGGGGAAAAACTGTTTTTT
.	TRBJ1-2	TRBV10-2	few	CASIQNTANYGYTF	TGCGCCAGCATCCAAAATACAGCTAACTATGGCTACACCTTC
TRBD2	TRBJ2-7	TRBV7-8	.	CASSALAGAQYEQYF	TGTGCCAGCAGCGCCCTAGCGGGGGCTCAATACGAGCAGTACTTC
.	TRBJ1-4	TRBV7-9	few	CASSLFGSNEKLFF	TGTGCCAGCAGCTTATTCGGTTCGAATGAAAAACTGTTTTTT
TRBD2	TRBJ2-1	TRBV2	few	CASFPGLAGGSNEQFF	TGTGCCAGCTTTCCGGGACTAGCGGGAGGTTCCAATGAGCAGTTCTTC
.	TRBJ2-2	TRBV18	.	CASSLPNRDTGELFF	TGTGCCAGCTCGCTGCCCAACAGGGACACCGGGGAGCTGTTTTTT
.	TRBJ2-1	TRBV15	.	CATSRDIGLLF	TGTGCCACCAGCAGAGATATAGGACTACTCTTC
TRBD2	TRBJ2-3	TRBV7-9	.	CASSTGLAAGTDTQYF	TGTGCCAGCAGCACAGGACTAGCGGCGGGCACAGATACGCAGTATTTT
.	TRBJ2-6	TRBV27	.	CVSSPLSGANVLTF	TGTGTCAGCAGTCCCCTCTCTGGGGCCAACGTCCTGACTTTC
.	TRBJ1-1	TRBV7-8	.	CASSSTYSTEAFF	TGTGCCAGCAGCTCCACCTATAGCACTGAAGCTTTCTTT